These 17 T cell receptor beta chains share one sample of origin, sequenced in a study of response to subunit inactivated influenza vaccine. TCRdb redid the calling of the RT-PCR reads with MiXCR, one entry per CDR3 protein. The table lists about 650,000 distinct CDR3 sequences, more than 15% of them singletons. The sequenced sample was PBMCs from blood, obtained roughly 12 days after vaccination. Every receptor here comes from a man aged 50 to 60 who received an inactivated influenza vaccine.

A few counts support this clonotype. The chain combines TRBV10-3 with TRBJ2-7, with 9 bases fitting TRBD1. The CDR3 loop spans 14 amino acids. CDR1 is ENHRY and CDR2 is SYGVKD in the germline V gene. V shed 11 bases and J 2 bases; nucleotides not matched to a gene: 10. Here the CDR3 reads CAARPGQGTYEQYF. The CDR3 coding sequence is TGTGCCGCCAGACCGGGACAGGGCACCTACGAGCAGTACTTC.

Only a few counts were recorded for this clonotype. V is TRBV6-5 and J is TRBJ2-1; 11 nucleotides agree with TRBD1. Germline V gene lookup returns CDR1 MNHEY and CDR2 SVGAGI. CDR3 length equals 15 residues. The V segment lost 2 bases and the J segment 7 bases; nucleotides outside the gene matches: 4. CDR3 DNA: TGTGCCAGCAGTTACCCGGGACAGGGGGTGAATGAGCAGTTCTTC. It translates to CASSYPGQGVNEQFF.

The chain carries TRBV29-1 and TRBJ2-1, with TRBD2 matching over 7 bases. CDR1 is SQVTM and CDR2 is ANQGSEA in the germline V gene. The CDR3 is 14 residues long. J gave up 2 bases and V 3 bases, and 4 bases lay outside the gene matches. CDR3 sequence: CSVEGRVPYNEQFF. CDR3 nucleotide sequence: TGCAGCGTTGAGGGGAGGGTTCCCTACAATGAGCAGTTCTTC.

This sequence joins TRBV9 and TRBJ2-3; D tentatively fits TRBD1 or TRBD2 (7 bases each). The V and J ends lost 0 bases and 6 bases respectively, with 11 bases between them. This CDR3 contains 14 residues. Germline lookup yields CDR1 SGDLS and CDR2 YYNGEE. The CDR3 sequence is CASSVGQGGDTQYF. The CDR3 nucleotides are TGTGCCAGCAGCGTAGGACAGGGAGGGGATACGCAGTATTTT.

The chain combines TRBV12-3 or TRBV12-4 with TRBJ1-2; D is unclear. There are 12 residues in the CDR3. V was clipped by 1 base and J by 8 bases, with 8 bases between them. The CDR3 region is CASSLVQRGYTF. The CDR3 coding sequence is TGTGCCAGCAGTTTAGTTCAGCGAGGCTACACCTTC.

CDR3 nucleotide sequence: TGCAGTGCCCGAGGCCTAGCGGGGGTTGAGCAGTTCTTC. This sequence encodes CSARGLAGVEQFF. The chain combines TRBV20-1 with TRBJ2-1, with 10 bases fitting TRBD2. The V gene end was trimmed by 6 bases and the J gene end by 9 bases; junction bases not matched to a gene: 8. Germline V lookup: CDR1 DFQATT, CDR2 SNEGSKA (reference sequence). The CDR3 extends over 13 amino acids.

This clonotype was observed a handful of times. The chain is built from TRBV11-2 and TRBJ2-2; D assignment may be TRBD1 or TRBD2 (7 bases each). V shed 10 bases and J shed 8 bases, with 23 bases lying between them. The CDR3 covers 15 residues. Germline loops: CDR1 SGHAT, CDR2 FQNNGV. The CDR3 sequence is CATATQGGIAGELFF. For the CDR3, the DNA is TGTGCCACCGCTACTCAGGGGGGGATTGCAGGGGAGCTGTTTTTT. The full variable domain, rest sourced from reference TRBV11-2 and TRBJ2-2, is EAGVAQSPRYKIIEKRQSVAFWCNPISGHATLYWYQQILGQGPKLLIQFQNNGVVDDSQLPKDRFSAERLKGVDSTLKIQPAKLEDSAVYLCATATQGGIAGELFFGEGSRLTVL.

The chain employs TRBV11-1 and TRBJ2-5; 8 bases agree with TRBD2. Per germline, CDR1 SGHAT and CDR2 FQDESV (reference sequence). Germline trimming cut 5 bases from V and 0 bases from J; bases unmatched to any gene: 14. The CDR3 is made up of 18 amino acids. This CDR3 reads CASSPGGALAIYQETQYF. The CDR3 region has the DNA TGTGCCAGCAGCCCGGGGGGGGCGTTAGCGATCTACCAAGAGACCCAGTACTTC. Using reference TRBV11-1 and TRBJ2-5 for the parts outside the CDR3, the full variable domain is EAEVAQSPRYKITEKSQAVAFWCDPISGHATLYWYRQILGQGPELLVQFQDESVVDDSQLPKDRFSAERLKGVDSTLKIQPAELGDSAMYLCASSPGGALAIYQETQYFGPGTRLLVL.

This chain connects TRBV5-1 to TRBJ1-1; no firm D call. Germline V gene lookup returns CDR1 SGHRS and CDR2 YFSETQ. V lost 4 bases and J 3 bases, leaving 13 bases between the germline ends. The CDR3 sequence is 14 residues long. CDR3 DNA sequence: TGCGCCAGCAGCAAAGGTGACGGGGACACTGAAGCTTTCTTT. Translating gives CASSKGDGDTEAFF. Based on the CDR3 plus reference TRBV5-1 and TRBJ1-1, the full variable domain is KAGVTQTPRYLIKTRGQQVTLSCSPISGHRSVSWYQQTPGQGLQFLFEYFSETQRNKGNFPGRFSGRQFSNSRSEMNVSTLELGDSALYLCASSKGDGDTEAFFGQGTRLTVV.

The rearrangement uses TRBV7-8 and TRBJ2-5; tentative D call: TRBD2 (6 bases). Trimming removed 1 base at V and 5 bases at J, with 11 bases between. This CDR3 is built from 14 residues. Germline V gives CDR1 SGHVS, CDR2 FQNEAQ. The CDR3 DNA is TGTGCCAGCAGCTTAGTACTAGCTCCGGAGACCCAGTACTTC. Translated, it gives CASSLVLAPETQYF.

In its sample, this clonotype was seen a few times. This chain joins TRBV5-1 and TRBJ2-7, with 8 bases lining up with TRBD1. Germline values: CDR1 SGHRS, CDR2 YFSETQ. Losses at the gene ends were 10 bases for V and 6 bases for J; bases not matched to a gene: 15. The CDR3 extends over 14 amino acids. The CDR3 is CASQTGALRGEQYF. CDR3 DNA: TGCGCCTCCCAGACAGGGGCCCTTCGTGGCGAGCAGTACTTC.

This chain links TRBV2 with TRBJ2-7, with 7 bases identical to TRBD1. J gave up 7 bases and V 2 bases, and 2 bases lay outside the gene matches. The CDR3 runs 12 residues. Germline-derived CDR1 and CDR2 are SNHLY and FYNNEI. CDR3 in amino acids: CASSETGAEQYF. For the CDR3, the DNA is TGTGCCAGCAGTGAAACAGGGGCTGAGCAGTACTTC.

The J gene is TRBJ1-3, the V gene TRBV7-2; possible D gene TRBD1, 6 bases. Trimming removed 1 base from V and 4 bases from J, with 8 bases in between. The germline V gene encodes CDR1 SGHTA and CDR2 FQGNSA. This CDR3 has 14 residues. In DNA form, the CDR3 reads TGTGCCAGCAGCTTAGTGGGACAAGGAAACACCATATATTTT. Translating gives CASSLVGQGNTIYF.

The genes are TRBV5-1 and TRBJ2-3; no reliable D call. This CDR3 has 14 residues. Germline V gives CDR1 SGHRS, CDR2 YFSETQ. V was clipped by 1 base and J by 5 bases, with 11 bases between them. CDR3 sequence: CASSLSSLRDTQYF. The CDR3 DNA reads as TGCGCCAGCAGCTTGTCGTCTCTGCGAGATACGCAGTATTTT.

This clonotype was observed a handful of times. The chain uses TRBV12-3 or TRBV12-4 and TRBJ1-5; D may be TRBD1 (6 bases). V was cut by 2 bases and J by 4 bases, with 12 bases left in between. The CDR3 length is 15 residues. Here the CDR3 reads CASSLIGGINQPQHF. In DNA, the CDR3 is TGTGCCAGCAGTTTAATAGGGGGGATAAATCAGCCCCAGCATTTT.

This clonotype has a count of ten or more. The CDR3 region is CASSERQSGGRYNEQFF. The CDR3 DNA sequence: TGTGCCAGCTCGGAAAGGCAGTCTGGTGGGCGCTACAATGAGCAGTTCTTC. The chain uses TRBV18 and TRBJ2-1, with D hard to call. From germline, CDR1 is KGHSH and CDR2 LQKENI. This CDR3 contains 17 residues. Trimming pared 6 bases from V and 3 bases from J, leaving 21 bases between.

This clonotype was counted between two and nine times. The chain combines TRBV28 with TRBJ1-5, with D hard to call. Germline values: CDR1 MDHEN, CDR2 SYDVKM. This CDR3 contains 13 residues. The V gene lost 7 bases and the J gene lost 7 bases, with 14 bases spanning the gap. CDR3 region: CASTPGGLQPQHF. The CDR3, as DNA: TGTGCCAGCACCCCAGGCGGGCTGCAGCCCCAGCATTTT.